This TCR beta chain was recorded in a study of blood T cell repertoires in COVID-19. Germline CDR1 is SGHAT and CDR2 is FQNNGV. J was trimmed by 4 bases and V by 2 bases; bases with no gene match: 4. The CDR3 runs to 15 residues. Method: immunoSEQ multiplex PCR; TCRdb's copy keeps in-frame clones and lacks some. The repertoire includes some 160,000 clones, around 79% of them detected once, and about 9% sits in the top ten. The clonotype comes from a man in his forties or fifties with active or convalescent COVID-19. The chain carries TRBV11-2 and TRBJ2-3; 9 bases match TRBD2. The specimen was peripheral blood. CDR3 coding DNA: TGTGCCAGCAGCTTACCTAGCGGGAAATCAGATACGCAGTATTTT. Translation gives CASSLPSGKSDTQYF.